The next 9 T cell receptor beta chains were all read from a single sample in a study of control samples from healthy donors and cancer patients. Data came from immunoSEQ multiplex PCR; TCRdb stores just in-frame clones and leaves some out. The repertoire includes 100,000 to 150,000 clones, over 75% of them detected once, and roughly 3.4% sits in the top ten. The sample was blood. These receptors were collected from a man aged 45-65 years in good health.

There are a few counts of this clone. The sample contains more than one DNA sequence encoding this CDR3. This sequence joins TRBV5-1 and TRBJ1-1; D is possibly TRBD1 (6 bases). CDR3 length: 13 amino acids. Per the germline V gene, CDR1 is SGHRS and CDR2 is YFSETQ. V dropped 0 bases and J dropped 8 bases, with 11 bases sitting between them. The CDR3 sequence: CASSLEGGTEAFF. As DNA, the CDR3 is TGCGCCAGCAGCTTGGAGGGGGGTACCGAAGCTTTCTTT.

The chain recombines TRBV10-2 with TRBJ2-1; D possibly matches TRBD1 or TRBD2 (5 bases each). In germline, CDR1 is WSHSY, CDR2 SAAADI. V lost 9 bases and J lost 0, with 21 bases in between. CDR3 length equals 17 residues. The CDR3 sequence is CASYRDPPPRSYNEQFF. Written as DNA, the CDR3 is TGCGCCAGTTACCGGGACCCCCCTCCCCGCTCCTACAATGAGCAGTTCTTC.

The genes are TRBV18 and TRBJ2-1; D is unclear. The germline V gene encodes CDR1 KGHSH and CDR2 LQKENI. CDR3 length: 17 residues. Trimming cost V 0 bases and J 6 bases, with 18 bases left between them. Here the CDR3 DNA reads TGTGCCAGCTCACCACCTGGCTCTTTGGCTCCACTCAATGAGCAGTTCTTC. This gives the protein CASSPPGSLAPLNEQFF.

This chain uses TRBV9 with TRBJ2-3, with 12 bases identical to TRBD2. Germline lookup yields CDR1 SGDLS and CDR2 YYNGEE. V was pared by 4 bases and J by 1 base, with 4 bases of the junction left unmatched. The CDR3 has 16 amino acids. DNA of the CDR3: TGTGCCAGCAGCCCCAGACTAGCGGGGGGCACAGATACGCAGTATTTT. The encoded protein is CASSPRLAGGTDTQYF. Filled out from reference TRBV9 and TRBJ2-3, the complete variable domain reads DSGVTQTPKHLITATGQRVTLRCSPRSGDLSVYWYQQSLDQGLQFLIQYYNGEERAKGNILERFSAQQFPDLHSELNLSSLELGDSALYFCASSPRLAGGTDTQYFGPGTRLTVL.

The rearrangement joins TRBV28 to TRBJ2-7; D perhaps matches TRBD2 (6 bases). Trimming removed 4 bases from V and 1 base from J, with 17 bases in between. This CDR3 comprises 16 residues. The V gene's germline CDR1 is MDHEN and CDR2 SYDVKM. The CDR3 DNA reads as TGTGCCAGCAGTTCTCGACTAGGCCCTGATTCCTACGAGCAGTACTTC. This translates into CASSSRLGPDSYEQYF.

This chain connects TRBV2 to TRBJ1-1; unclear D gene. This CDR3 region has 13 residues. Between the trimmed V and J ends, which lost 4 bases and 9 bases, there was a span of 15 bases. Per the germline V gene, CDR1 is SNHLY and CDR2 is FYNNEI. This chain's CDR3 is CASSGGLVGKAFF. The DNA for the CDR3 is TGTGCCAGCAGTGGCGGTCTGGTGGGAAAAGCTTTCTTT.

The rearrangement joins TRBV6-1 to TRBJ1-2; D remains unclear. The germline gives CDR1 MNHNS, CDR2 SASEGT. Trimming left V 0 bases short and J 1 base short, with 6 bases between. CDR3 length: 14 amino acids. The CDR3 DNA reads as TGTGCCAGCAGTGAAGCAAACGGTAACTATGGCTACACCTTC. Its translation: CASSEANGNYGYTF.

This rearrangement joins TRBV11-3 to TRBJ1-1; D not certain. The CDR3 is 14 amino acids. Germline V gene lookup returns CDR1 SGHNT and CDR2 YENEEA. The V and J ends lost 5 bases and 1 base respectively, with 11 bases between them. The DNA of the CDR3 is TGTGCCAGCAGCCCTCTGGTACAGAACACTGAAGCTTTCTTT. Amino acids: CASSPLVQNTEAFF.

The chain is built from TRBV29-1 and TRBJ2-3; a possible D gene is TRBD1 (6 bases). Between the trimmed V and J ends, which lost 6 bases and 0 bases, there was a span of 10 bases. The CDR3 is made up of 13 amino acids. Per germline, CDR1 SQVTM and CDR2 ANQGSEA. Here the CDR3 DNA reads TGCAGCGTGAGGACAGTTAGCACAGATACGCAGTATTTT. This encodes CSVRTVSTDTQYF.